The 4 T cell receptor beta chains given below trace back to one sample, sequenced in a study of T cell responses to AZD1222 COVID-19 vaccine. Here immunoSEQ multiplex PCR was the method, and the copy in TCRdb shows in-frame clones only, minus some. The table shows some 130,000 clones, with 88% occurring only once. Specimen: peripheral blood, collected on day 0 of AZD1222 vaccination. All receptors derive from an adult in good health.

The CDR3 nucleotides read TGCGCCAGCAGCATGGACAGGGCCGGTGCCGGGGAGCTGTTTTTT. It translates to CASSMDRAGAGELFF. The V gene is TRBV5-1, the J gene TRBJ2-2; TRBD1 matches 8 bases. The length of the CDR3 is 15 residues. After removal of 4 bases from V and 6 bases from J, the junction contained 8 bases not matched to a gene. Germline values: CDR1 SGHRS, CDR2 YFSETQ.

The chain has TRBV5-1 and TRBJ2-7; no clear D. The CDR3 covers 15 residues. V was shortened by 0 bases and J by 5 bases, with 15 bases between the two germline ends. The V gene's germline CDR1 is SGHRS and CDR2 YFSETQ. This CDR3 is CASSLVAGRPNEQYF. As DNA, the CDR3 is TGCGCCAGCAGCTTGGTGGCAGGCCGGCCTAACGAGCAGTACTTC.

The chain has TRBV6-2 or TRBV6-3 and TRBJ2-5; TRBD1 aligns across 9 bases. V was pared by 4 bases and J by 3 bases, with 9 bases of the junction left unmatched. The CDR3 runs 16 residues. In germline, CDR1 is MNHEY, CDR2 SVGEGT. The CDR3 DNA reads TGTGCCAGCAGTTCCCCGACAGGGGGATTGGAAGAGACCCAGTACTTC. Translated: CASSSPTGGLEETQYF.

The chain couples TRBV4-1 to TRBJ2-7, with D perhaps matching TRBD2 (5 bases). The CDR3 runs to 18 residues. From germline, CDR1 is MGHRA and CDR2 YSYEKL. V lost 0 bases and J 2 bases, leaving 20 bases between the germline ends. CDR3 nucleotide sequence: TGCGCCAGCAGCCAAGATCAAGGTCCGGGGATGCAGACCTACGAGCAGTACTTC. Translated: CASSQDQGPGMQTYEQYF.